This note documents a single T cell receptor (beta chain) sequence. Measured with immunoSEQ multiplex PCR; TCRdb has only the in-frame clones, and not every one. The sample carries about 50,000 clones, around 94% recorded once. This record comes from a study of T cell changes during pregnancy in multiple sclerosis. Trimming took 2 bases from V and 1 from J; bases not matched to a gene: 8. Germline V gene sequence: CDR1 PRHDT, CDR2 FYEKMQ (reference sequence). CDR3 length equals 16 residues. The chain carries TRBV13 and TRBJ2-7, with 7 positions matching TRBD1. The receptor comes from a female donor with multiple sclerosis, enrolled in a pregnancy study. The specimen was CD4+ T cells from peripheral blood mononuclear cells, collected before pregnancy. CDR3 bases: TGTGCCAGCAGCTTACCCGGGACAGATCCTTCCTACGAGCAGTACTTC. As protein: CASSLPGTDPSYEQYF.